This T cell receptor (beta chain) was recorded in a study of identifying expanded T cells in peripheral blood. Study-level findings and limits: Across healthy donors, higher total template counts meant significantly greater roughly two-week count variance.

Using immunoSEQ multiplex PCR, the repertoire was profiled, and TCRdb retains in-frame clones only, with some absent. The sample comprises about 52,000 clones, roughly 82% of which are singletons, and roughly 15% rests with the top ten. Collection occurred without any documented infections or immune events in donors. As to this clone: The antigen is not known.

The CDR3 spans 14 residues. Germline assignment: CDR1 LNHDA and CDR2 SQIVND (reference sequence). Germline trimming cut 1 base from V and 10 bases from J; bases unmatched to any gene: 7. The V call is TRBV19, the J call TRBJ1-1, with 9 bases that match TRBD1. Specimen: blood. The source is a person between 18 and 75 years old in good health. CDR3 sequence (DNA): TGTGCCAGTAGTATAGGGGGGACAGGGCAAGCAGCTTTCTTT. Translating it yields CASSIGGTGQAAFF.